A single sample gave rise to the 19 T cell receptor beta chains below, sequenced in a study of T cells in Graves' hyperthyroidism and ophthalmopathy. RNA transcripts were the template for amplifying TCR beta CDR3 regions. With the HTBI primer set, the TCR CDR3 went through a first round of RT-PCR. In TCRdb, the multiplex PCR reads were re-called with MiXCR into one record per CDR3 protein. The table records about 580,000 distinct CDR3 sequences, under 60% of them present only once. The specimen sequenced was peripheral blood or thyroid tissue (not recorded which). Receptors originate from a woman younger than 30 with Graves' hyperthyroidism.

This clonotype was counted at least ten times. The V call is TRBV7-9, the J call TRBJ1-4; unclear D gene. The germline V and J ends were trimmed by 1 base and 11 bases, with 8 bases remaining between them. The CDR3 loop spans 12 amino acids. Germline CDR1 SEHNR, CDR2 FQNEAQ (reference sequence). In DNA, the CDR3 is TGTGCCAGCAGCTTAGAGAATGGGAAACTGTTTTTT. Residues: CASSLENGKLFF.

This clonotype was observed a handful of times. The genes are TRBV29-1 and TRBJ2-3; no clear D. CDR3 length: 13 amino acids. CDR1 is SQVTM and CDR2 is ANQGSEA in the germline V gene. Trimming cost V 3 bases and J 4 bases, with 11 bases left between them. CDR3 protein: CSVDFQRPDTQYF. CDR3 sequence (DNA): TGCAGCGTTGATTTTCAGAGACCAGATACGCAGTATTTT.

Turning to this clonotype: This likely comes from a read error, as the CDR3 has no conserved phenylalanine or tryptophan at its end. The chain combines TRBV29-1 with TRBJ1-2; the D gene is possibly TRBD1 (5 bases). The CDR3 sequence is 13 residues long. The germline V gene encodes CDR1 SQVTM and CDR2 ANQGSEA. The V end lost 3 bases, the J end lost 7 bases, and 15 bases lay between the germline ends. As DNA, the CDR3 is TGCAGCGTTGACGAGGAAGGGGCAGCTGGCTACACCATC. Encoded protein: CSVDEEGAAGYTI.

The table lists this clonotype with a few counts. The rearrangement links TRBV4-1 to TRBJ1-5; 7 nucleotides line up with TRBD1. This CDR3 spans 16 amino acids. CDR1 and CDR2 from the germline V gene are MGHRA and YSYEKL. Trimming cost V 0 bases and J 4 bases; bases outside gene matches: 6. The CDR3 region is CASSQDWRGPNQPQHF. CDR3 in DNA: TGCGCCAGCAGCCAAGATTGGAGGGGGCCGAATCAGCCCCAGCATTTT.

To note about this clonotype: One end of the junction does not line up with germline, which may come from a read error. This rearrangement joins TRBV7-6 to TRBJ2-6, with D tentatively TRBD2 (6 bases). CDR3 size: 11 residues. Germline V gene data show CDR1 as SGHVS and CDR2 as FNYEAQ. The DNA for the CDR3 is TGTGCCAGCAGCTTATGGGGGGATGAAGCTTTC. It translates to CASSLWGDEAF.

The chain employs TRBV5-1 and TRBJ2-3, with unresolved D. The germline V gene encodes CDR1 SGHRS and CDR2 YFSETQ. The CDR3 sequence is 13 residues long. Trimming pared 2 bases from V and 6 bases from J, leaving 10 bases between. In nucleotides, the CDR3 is TGCGCCAGCAGCTTTCTAGTGCAGGATACGCAGTATTTT. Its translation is CASSFLVQDTQYF.

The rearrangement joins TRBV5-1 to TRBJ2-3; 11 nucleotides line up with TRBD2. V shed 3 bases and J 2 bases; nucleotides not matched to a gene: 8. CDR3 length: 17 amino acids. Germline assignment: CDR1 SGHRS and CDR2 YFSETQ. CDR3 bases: TGCGCCAGCAGCTCACCTGAGACTAGCGGGACCACAGATACGCAGTATTTT. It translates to CASSSPETSGTTDTQYF.

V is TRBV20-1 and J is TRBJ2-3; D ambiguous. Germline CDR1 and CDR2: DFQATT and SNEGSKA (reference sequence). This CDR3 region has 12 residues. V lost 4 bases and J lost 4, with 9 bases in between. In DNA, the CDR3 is TGCAGTGCTACCCCCCTAGCAGATACGCAGTATTTT. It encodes CSATPLADTQYF.

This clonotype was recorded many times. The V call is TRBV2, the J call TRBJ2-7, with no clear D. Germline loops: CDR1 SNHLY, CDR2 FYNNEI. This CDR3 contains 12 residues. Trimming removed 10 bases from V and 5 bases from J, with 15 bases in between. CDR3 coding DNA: TGTGCCACCCGATTCGAGGTGAACGAGCAGTACTTC. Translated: CATRFEVNEQYF. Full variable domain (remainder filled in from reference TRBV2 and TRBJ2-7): EPEVTQTPSHQVTQMGQEVILRCVPISNHLYFYWYRQILGQKVEFLVSFYNNEISEKSEIFDDQFSVERPDGSNFTLKIRSTKLEDSAMYFCATRFEVNEQYFGPGTRLTVT.

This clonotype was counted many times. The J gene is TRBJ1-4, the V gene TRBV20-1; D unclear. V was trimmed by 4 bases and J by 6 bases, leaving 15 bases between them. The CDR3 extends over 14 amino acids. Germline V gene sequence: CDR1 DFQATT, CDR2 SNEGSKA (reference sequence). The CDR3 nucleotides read TGCAGTGCTACCCTTCCGGGGAGGCATGAAAAACTGTTTTTT. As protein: CSATLPGRHEKLFF.

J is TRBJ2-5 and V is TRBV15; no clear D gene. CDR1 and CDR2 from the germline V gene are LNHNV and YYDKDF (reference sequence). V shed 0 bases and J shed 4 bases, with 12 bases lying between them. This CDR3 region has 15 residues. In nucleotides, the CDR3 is TGTGCCACCAGCAGAGACCGCGCCCGACGAGAGACCCAGTACTTC. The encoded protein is CATSRDRARRETQYF.

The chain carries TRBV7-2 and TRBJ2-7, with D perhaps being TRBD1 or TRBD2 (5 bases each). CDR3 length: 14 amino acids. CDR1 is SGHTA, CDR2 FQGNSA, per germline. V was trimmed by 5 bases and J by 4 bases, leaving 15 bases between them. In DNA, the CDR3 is TGTGCCAGCAGCGTACGGGACGGACTGTACGAGCAGTACTTC. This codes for CASSVRDGLYEQYF.

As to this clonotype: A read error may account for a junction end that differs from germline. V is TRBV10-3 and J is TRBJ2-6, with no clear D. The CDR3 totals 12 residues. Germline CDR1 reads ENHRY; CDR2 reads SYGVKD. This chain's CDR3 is CAISFGDNVLTF. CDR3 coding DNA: TGTGCCATCAGTTTTGGGGACAACGTCCTGACTTTC.

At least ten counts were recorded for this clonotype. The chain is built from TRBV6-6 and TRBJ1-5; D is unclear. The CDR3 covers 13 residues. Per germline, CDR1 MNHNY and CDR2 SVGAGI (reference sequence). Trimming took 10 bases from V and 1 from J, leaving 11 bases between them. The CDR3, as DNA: TGTGCCACCACTGGGAAAAGCAATCAGCCCCAGCATTTT. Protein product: CATTGKSNQPQHF.

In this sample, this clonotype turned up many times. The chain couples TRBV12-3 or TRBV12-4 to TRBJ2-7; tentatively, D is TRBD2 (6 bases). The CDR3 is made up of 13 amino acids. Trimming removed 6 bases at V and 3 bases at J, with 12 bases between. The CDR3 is CASRGGNGYEQYF. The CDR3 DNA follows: TGTGCCAGCAGAGGAGGGAACGGCTACGAGCAGTACTTC.

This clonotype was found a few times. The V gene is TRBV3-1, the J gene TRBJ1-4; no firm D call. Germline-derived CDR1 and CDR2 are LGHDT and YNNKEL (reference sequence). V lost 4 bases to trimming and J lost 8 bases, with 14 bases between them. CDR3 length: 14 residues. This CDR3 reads CASSPLERREKLFF. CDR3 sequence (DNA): TGTGCCAGCAGCCCCTTAGAACGGAGGGAAAAACTGTTTTTT.

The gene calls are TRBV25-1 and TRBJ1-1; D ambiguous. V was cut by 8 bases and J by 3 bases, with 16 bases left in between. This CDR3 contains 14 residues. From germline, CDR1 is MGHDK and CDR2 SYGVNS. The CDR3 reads CASVEEGLDTEAFF. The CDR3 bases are TGTGCCAGCGTTGAAGAGGGCCTGGACACTGAAGCTTTCTTT.

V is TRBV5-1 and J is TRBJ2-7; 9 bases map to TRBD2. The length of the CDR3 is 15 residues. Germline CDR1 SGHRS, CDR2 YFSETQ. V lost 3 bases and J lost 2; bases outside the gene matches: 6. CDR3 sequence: CASSSTSGPPYEQYF. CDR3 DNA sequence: TGCGCCAGCAGCTCTACTAGCGGGCCACCCTACGAGCAGTACTTC.

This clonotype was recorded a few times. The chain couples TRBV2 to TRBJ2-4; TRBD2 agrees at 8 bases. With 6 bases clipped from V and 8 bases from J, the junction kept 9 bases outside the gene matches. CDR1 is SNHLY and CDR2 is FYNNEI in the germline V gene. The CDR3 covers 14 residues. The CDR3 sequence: CASRGSGGRDIQYF. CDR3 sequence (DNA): TGTGCCAGCAGGGGGTCGGGGGGGCGTGACATTCAGTACTTC.